These 12 T cell receptor beta chains originate from one sample sequenced in a study of cytomegalovirus exposure and HLA in healthy donors. Both 60 Vbeta primers and 13 Jbeta primers went into the PCR. The method was immunoSEQ multiplex PCR; TCRdb's version includes in-frame clones alone and lacks a portion of them. This table has over 130,000 clones, 70% appearing once. Sequencing was performed on PBMCs. All receptors come from a woman in her thirties in good health and CMV-seronegative.

The rearrangement joins TRBV5-1 to TRBJ2-3; 7 bases are a match to TRBD1. The CDR3 totals 14 residues. Germline trimming cut 0 bases from V and 8 bases from J; bases unmatched to any gene: 6. Germline V lookup: CDR1 SGHRS, CDR2 YFSETQ. CDR3 DNA sequence: TGCGCCAGCAGCTTGGACTCGGGACAGAGTACGCAGTATTTT. Translated, it gives CASSLDSGQSTQYF.

This clone has more than one count but fewer than ten. The rearrangement uses TRBV28 and TRBJ1-3; D unclear. V lost 6 bases to trimming and J lost 0 bases, with 12 bases between them. Germline CDR1 and CDR2: MDHEN and SYDVKM. The CDR3 consists of 15 residues. CDR3 sequence (DNA): TGTGCCAGCAGGCGGGATACCAGCTCTGGAAACACCATATATTTT. Residues: CASRRDTSSGNTIYF.

This clone came up a few times. The chain has TRBV2 and TRBJ2-3; D call uncertain. In germline, CDR1 is SNHLY, CDR2 FYNNEI. This CDR3 contains 11 residues. V was pared by 7 bases and J by 5 bases, with 7 bases between. CDR3 residues: CASNIEDTQYF. CDR3 DNA sequence: TGTGCCAGCAACATCGAAGATACGCAGTATTTT.

The rearrangement links TRBV7-9 to TRBJ2-7; possible D gene TRBD2, 7 bases. In germline, CDR1 is SEHNR, CDR2 FQNEAQ (reference sequence). The germline V and J ends were trimmed by 5 bases and 2 bases, with 19 bases remaining between them. The CDR3 covers 16 residues. CDR3 in amino acids: CASSRGAVAPTYEQYF. The CDR3 region has the DNA TGTGCCAGCAGCCGGGGGGCGGTAGCCCCTACCTACGAGCAGTACTTC.

The CDR3 nucleotides read TGTGCCAGCAGCTTGTTTAACACAGATACGCAGTATTTT. Protein sequence: CASSLFNTDTQYF. The chain combines TRBV5-8 with TRBJ2-3; D call uncertain. The V end lost 1 base, the J end lost 2 bases, and 5 bases lay between the germline ends. This CDR3 contains 13 residues. Germline V lookup: CDR1 SGHTS, CDR2 YDEGEE.

The chain combines TRBV7-3 with TRBJ2-1; TRBD2 aligns across 8 bases. V shed 4 bases and J 9 bases; nucleotides not matched to a gene: 11. This CDR3 region has 15 residues. In germline, CDR1 is SGHTA, CDR2 FQGTGA. CDR3 region: CASSSEAGGDGEQFF. In nucleotides, the CDR3 is TGTGCCAGCAGCTCGGAGGCGGGAGGTGACGGTGAGCAGTTCTTC.

The chain couples TRBV28 to TRBJ1-5, with D maybe TRBD1 (6 bases). The V end lost 2 bases, the J end lost 9 bases, and 23 bases lay between the germline ends. The CDR3 extends over 17 amino acids. The germline V gene encodes CDR1 MDHEN and CDR2 SYDVKM. CDR3 amino acids: CASSLQTLRDTMRPQHF. CDR3 nucleotide sequence: TGTGCCAGCAGTTTACAAACCCTCCGGGACACCATGCGGCCCCAGCATTTT. Filled out from reference TRBV28 and TRBJ1-5, the complete variable domain reads DVKVTQSSRYLVKRTGEKVFLECVQDMDHENMFWYRQDPGLGLRLIYFSYDVKMKEKGDIPEGYSVSREKKERFSLILESASTNQTSMYLCASSLQTLRDTMRPQHFGDGTRLSIL.

The chain combines TRBV29-1 with TRBJ2-2, with D possibly matching TRBD2 (5 bases). CDR3 length: 14 residues. Per germline, CDR1 SQVTM and CDR2 ANQGSEA. V was pared by 0 bases and J by 8 bases, with 13 bases between. The CDR3 reads CSVEDTGGSGELFF. In DNA, the CDR3 is TGCAGCGTTGAAGATACCGGAGGTTCTGGGGAGCTGTTTTTT.

This sequence joins TRBV2 and TRBJ2-7; 9 bases align to TRBD2. The V segment lost 7 bases and the J segment 10 bases; nucleotides outside the gene matches: 8. Germline-derived CDR1 and CDR2 are SNHLY and FYNNEI. The CDR3 loop spans 12 amino acids. The CDR3 spells CASTPQRGVQYV. CDR3 nucleotides: TGTGCCAGCACTCCTCAGCGGGGGGTTCAGTACGTC.

This clone has at least ten counts. V usage is TRBV6-1 and J usage is TRBJ1-3, with unresolved D. The germline gives CDR1 MNHNS, CDR2 SASEGT. Trimming cost V 8 bases and J 3 bases, with 8 bases left between them. The CDR3 is made up of 12 amino acids. The CDR3 region has the DNA TGTGCCAGCGGAGTTAATGGAAACACCATATATTTT. It specifies CASGVNGNTIYF.

This chain uses TRBV7-9 with TRBJ1-2, with D perhaps TRBD1 (5 bases). The CDR3 is made up of 15 amino acids. Per germline, CDR1 SEHNR and CDR2 FQNEAQ (reference sequence). The ends were cut back, 5 bases at V and 2 bases at J, with 15 bases in the middle. CDR3 sequence: CASSPAEGPNYGYTF. The DNA for the CDR3 is TGTGCCAGCAGCCCCGCGGAGGGGCCGAACTATGGCTACACCTTC.

The table lists this clone with a count of one. The V and J genes are TRBV28 and TRBJ1-5; D might be TRBD1 (5 bases). Germline-derived CDR1 and CDR2 are MDHEN and SYDVKM. Trimming pared 5 bases from V and 0 bases from J, leaving 11 bases between. This CDR3 is 15 amino acids long. The CDR3, as DNA: TGTGCCAGCAGTCTTCCCAGGGATAGCAATCAGCCCCAGCATTTT. Protein: CASSLPRDSNQPQHF.